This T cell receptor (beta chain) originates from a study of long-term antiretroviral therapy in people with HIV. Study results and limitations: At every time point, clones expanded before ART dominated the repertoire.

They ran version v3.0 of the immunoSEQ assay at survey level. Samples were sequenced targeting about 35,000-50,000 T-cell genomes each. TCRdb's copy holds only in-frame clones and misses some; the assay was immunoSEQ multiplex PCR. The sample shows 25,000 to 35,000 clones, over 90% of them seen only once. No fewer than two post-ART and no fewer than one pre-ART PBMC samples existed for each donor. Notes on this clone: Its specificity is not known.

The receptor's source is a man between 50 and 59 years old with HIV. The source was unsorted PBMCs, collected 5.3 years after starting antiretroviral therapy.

The CDR3 nucleotides are TGCGCCAGCAGCTTGGACCTAGAGACCCAGTACTTC. This sequence encodes CASSLDLETQYF. The chain combines TRBV5-1 with TRBJ2-5, with D unclear. CDR3 size: 12 residues. CDR1 and CDR2 (germline): SGHRS, YFSETQ. V dropped 0 bases and J dropped 4 bases, with 4 bases sitting between them.